This T cell receptor beta chain was recovered during a study of CD8 T cells in ankylosing spondylitis. On this clonotype: Antigen: not known.

MiXCR, run by TCRdb on the 5' RACE reads, gives a single entry per CDR3 protein. The repertoire has approximately 140,000 distinct CDR3 sequences, under 45% of them found once; the top ten carry about 16%. Study findings and constraints: Reactive arthritis synovial fluid and blood previously showed some of these motif variants. Disease-linked clones were reportedly significantly enriched in matched ankylosing spondylitis synovial fluid. Within ankylosing spondylitis blood, a TCR beta motif made up of seven to nine highly homologous variants appeared to be characteristic.

Trimming cost V 2 bases and J 3 bases, with 8 bases left between them. The V gene's germline CDR1 is MNHNY and CDR2 SVGAGI (reference sequence). The CDR3 loop spans 13 amino acids. This chain uses TRBV6-6 with TRBJ2-7, with D hard to call. The sequenced material came from synovial fluid, either unsorted or a sorted T cell fraction (not recorded which). This clonotype was sampled from a male donor with ankylosing spondylitis. The DNA of the CDR3 is TGTGCCAGCAGTTACGGGATTTACTACGAGCAGTACTTC. As protein: CASSYGIYYEQYF.